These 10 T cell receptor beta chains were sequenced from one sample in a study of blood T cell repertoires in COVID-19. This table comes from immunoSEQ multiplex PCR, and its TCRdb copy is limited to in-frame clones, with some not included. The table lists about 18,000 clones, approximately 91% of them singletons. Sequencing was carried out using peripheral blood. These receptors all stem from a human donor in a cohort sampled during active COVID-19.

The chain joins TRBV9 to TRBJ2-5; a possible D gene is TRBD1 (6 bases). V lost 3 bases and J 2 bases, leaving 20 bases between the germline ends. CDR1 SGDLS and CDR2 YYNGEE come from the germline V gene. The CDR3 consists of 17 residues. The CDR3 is CASSEGVRTASQETQYF. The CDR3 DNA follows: TGTGCCAGCAGCGAAGGAGTGAGGACAGCATCTCAAGAGACCCAGTACTTC.

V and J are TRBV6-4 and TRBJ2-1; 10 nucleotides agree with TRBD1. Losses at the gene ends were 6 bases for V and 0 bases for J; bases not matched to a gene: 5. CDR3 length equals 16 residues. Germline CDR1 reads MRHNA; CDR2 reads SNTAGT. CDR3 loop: CASSLRTGGSYNEQFF. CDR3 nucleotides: TGTGCCAGCAGCCTAAGGACAGGGGGCTCCTACAATGAGCAGTTCTTC.

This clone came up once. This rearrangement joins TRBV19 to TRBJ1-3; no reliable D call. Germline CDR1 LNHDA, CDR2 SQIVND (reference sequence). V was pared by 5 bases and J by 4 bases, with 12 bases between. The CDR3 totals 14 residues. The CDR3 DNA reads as TGTGCCAGTAGTCCCGGAGCGTGGGGAAACACCATATATTTT. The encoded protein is CASSPGAWGNTIYF. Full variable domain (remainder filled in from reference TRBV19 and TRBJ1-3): DGGITQSPKYLFRKEGQNVTLSCEQNLNHDAMYWYRQDPGQGLRLIYYSQIVNDFQKGDIAEGYSVSREKKESFPLTVTSAQKNPTAFYLCASSPGAWGNTIYFGEGSWLTVV.

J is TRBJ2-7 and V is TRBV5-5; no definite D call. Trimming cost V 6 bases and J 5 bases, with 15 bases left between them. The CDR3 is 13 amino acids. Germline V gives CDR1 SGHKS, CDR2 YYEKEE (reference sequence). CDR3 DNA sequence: TGTGCCAGCAACGATGGGCAGGTAGACGAGCAGTACTTC. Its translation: CASNDGQVDEQYF.

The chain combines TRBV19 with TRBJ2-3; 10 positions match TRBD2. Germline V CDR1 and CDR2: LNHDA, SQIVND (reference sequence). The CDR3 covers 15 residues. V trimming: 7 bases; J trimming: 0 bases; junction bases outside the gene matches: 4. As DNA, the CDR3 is TGTGCCAGTACCCTAGCGGGGGCTAGCACAGATACGCAGTATTTT. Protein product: CASTLAGASTDTQYF.

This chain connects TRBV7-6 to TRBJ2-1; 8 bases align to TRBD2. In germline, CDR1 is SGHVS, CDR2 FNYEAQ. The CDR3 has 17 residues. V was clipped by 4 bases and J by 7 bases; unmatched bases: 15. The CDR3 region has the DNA TGTGCCAGCAGCTCTAGGGGCGGGGGACTAGGGAAGAATGAGCAGTTCTTC. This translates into CASSSRGGGLGKNEQFF.

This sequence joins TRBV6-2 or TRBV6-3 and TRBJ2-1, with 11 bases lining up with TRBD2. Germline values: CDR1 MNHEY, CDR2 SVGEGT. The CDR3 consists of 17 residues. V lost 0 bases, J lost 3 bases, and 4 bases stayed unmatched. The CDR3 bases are TGTGCCAGCAGTTACTCGAAGGGACTAGCGGACTACAATGAGCAGTTCTTC. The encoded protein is CASSYSKGLADYNEQFF.

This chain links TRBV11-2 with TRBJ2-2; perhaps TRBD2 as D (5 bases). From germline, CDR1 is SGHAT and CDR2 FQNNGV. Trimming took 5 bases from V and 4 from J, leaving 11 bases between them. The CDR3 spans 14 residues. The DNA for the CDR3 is TGTGCCAGCAGCCCTAGCCGTCTCACCGGGGAGCTGTTTTTT. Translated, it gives CASSPSRLTGELFF.

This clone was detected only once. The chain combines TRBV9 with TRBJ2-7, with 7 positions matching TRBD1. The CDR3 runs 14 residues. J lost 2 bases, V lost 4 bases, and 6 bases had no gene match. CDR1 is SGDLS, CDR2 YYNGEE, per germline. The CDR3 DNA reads TGTGCCAGCAGCCGAGGACAGGTCACCTACGAGCAGTACTTC. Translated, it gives CASSRGQVTYEQYF.

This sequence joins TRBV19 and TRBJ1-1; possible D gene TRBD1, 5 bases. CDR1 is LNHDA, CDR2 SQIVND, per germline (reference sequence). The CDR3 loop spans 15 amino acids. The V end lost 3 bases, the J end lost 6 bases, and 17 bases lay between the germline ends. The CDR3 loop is CASSIRGTGGPEAFF. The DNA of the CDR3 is TGTGCCAGTAGTATTCGGGGCACGGGAGGCCCTGAAGCTTTCTTT.